The 8 T cell receptor beta chains presented below share a single source sample, sequenced in a study of untreated major depressive disorder. The antigens these receptors bind are not known. Clones were read by immunoSEQ multiplex PCR, and TCRdb kept only the in-frame ones, dropping some. This table holds about 25,000 clones, approximately 91% found once. Overall study findings and caveats: Depressed patients' CD4+ T cells carried increased TRBV05-01 (Vbeta 5.1) usage versus control CD4+ T cells.

Source material: CD4+ T cells from PBMCs. Every receptor here comes from a woman aged 30 to 39 with major depressive disorder.

V is TRBV4-3 and J is TRBJ2-7; D possibly corresponds to TRBD1 (6 bases). This CDR3 region has 15 residues. Germline-derived CDR1 and CDR2 are LGHNA and YSLEER. The V end was cut by 0 bases, the J end by 7 bases, with 16 bases between. CDR3 in DNA: TGCGCCAGCAGCCAAGATCGGGTGACAGGTCGGGAGCAGTACTTC. Protein: CASSQDRVTGREQYF.

The gene calls are TRBV27 and TRBJ2-2; D remains ambiguous. Germline loops: CDR1 MNHEY, CDR2 SMNVEV (reference sequence). Trimming left V 7 bases short and J 1 base short, with 10 bases between. The CDR3 is 14 amino acids. This CDR3 reads CASNRAGNTGELFF. The CDR3 bases are TGTGCCAGCAATAGGGCTGGGAACACCGGGGAGCTGTTTTTT.

The rearrangement joins TRBV18 to TRBJ2-7; D is unresolved. CDR3 size: 11 residues. Per germline, CDR1 KGHSH and CDR2 LQKENI. The V gene lost 3 bases and the J gene lost 7 bases, with 7 bases spanning the gap. CDR3 nucleotides: TGTGCCAGCTCACCGGCCTGGGAGCAGTACTTC. Protein: CASSPAWEQYF.

This rearrangement joins TRBV28 to TRBJ1-5; unclear D gene. The germline V gene encodes CDR1 MDHEN and CDR2 SYDVKM. Trimming pared 5 bases from V and 0 bases from J, leaving 14 bases between. CDR3 length: 16 amino acids. CDR3 sequence: CASSGSRFYSNQPQHF. The CDR3 DNA reads as TGTGCCAGCAGTGGGAGTAGATTTTATAGCAATCAGCCCCAGCATTTT.

V usage is TRBV2 and J usage is TRBJ1-5; D not resolved. Per germline, CDR1 SNHLY and CDR2 FYNNEI. CDR3 length equals 14 residues. The germline V and J ends were trimmed by 6 bases and 1 base, with 10 bases remaining between them. CDR3 loop: CASRIRGSNQPQHF. The CDR3 nucleotides are TGTGCCAGCAGGATTCGGGGAAGCAATCAGCCCCAGCATTTT. Filled out from reference TRBV2 and TRBJ1-5, the complete variable domain reads EPEVTQTPSHQVTQMGQEVILRCVPISNHLYFYWYRQILGQKVEFLVSFYNNEISEKSEIFDDQFSVERPDGSNFTLKIRSTKLEDSAMYFCASRIRGSNQPQHFGDGTRLSIL.

The CDR3 protein is CASSPGTSNTEAFF. The CDR3 DNA reads TGTGCCAGCTCACCAGGGACTTCGAACACTGAAGCTTTCTTT. V usage is TRBV18 and J usage is TRBJ1-1; possible D gene TRBD1, 5 bases. Germline V gene data show CDR1 as KGHSH and CDR2 as LQKENI. The CDR3 is made up of 14 amino acids. The V end lost 2 bases, the J end lost 1 base, and 8 bases lay between the germline ends.

This chain uses TRBV4-1 with TRBJ1-1; possible D gene TRBD1, 5 bases. Per germline, CDR1 MGHRA and CDR2 YSYEKL. This CDR3 spans 16 amino acids. The germline V and J ends were trimmed by 1 base and 4 bases, with 16 bases remaining between them. CDR3 residues: CASSQGQGSLGTEAFF. CDR3 sequence (DNA): TGCGCCAGCAGCCAAGGCCAGGGAAGCCTCGGCACTGAAGCTTTCTTT.

This chain links TRBV4-3 with TRBJ1-5; weak D call: TRBD1 (5 bases). CDR1 LGHNA and CDR2 YSLEER come from the germline V gene. CDR3 length: 15 residues. The V gene lost 0 bases and the J gene lost 9 bases, with 15 bases spanning the gap. CDR3 protein: CASSQDLGERGPQHF. The CDR3 DNA is TGCGCCAGCAGCCAAGATTTAGGGGAGCGTGGGCCCCAGCATTTT.